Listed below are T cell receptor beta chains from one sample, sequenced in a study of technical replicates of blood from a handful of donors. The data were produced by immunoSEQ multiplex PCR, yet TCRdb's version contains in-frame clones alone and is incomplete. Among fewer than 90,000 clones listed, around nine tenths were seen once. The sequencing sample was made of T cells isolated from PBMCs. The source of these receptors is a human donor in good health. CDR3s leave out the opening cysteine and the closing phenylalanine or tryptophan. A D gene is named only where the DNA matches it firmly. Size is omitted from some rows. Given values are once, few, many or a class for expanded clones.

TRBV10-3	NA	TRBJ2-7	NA	AISEPPRGIYEQY
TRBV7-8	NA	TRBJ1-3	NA	ASSLGGYSGNTIY
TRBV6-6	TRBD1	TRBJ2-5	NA	ASSSRGPQETQY
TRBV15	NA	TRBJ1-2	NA	ATSREAGKGLGYT
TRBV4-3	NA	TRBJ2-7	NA	ASSQDPPGSPVEWSEQY
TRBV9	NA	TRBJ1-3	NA	ASSVGGRGTGNTIY
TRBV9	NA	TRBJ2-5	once	ASSVGGRRGQETQY
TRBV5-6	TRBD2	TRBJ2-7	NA	ASSSRLLAGVFYEQY
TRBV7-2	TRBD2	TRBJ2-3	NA	ASSYPSGPSTDTQY
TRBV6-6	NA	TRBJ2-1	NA	ASTYYAGDEQF
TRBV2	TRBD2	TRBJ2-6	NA	ASSRTRTSGSAGANVLT
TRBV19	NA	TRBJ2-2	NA	ASSIWAGSITGELF
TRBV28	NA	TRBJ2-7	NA	ASSPNYEQY
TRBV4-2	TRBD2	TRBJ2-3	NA	ASSQQLAGTDTQY
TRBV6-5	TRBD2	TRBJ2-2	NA	ASRATSGTGELF
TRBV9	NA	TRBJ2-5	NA	ASSVGGQETQY
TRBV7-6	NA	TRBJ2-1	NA	ASSRQGGEGYNEQF
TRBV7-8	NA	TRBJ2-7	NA	ASSLDSQGYGYYEQY
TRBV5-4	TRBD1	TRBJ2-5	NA	ASSLEGQGRETQY
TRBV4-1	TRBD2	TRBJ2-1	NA	ASSLQYFSGRAPDEQF
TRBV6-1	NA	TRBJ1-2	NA	ASSEIGGAYGYT
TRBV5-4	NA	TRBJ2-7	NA	ASSLELASSYEQY